This entry features one TCR beta chain sequence. No antigen is known for it. Clones were read by immunoSEQ multiplex PCR, and TCRdb kept only the in-frame ones, dropping some. In the table there are about 15,000 clones, more than 70% of which are singletons. V lost 5 bases, J lost 9 bases, and 8 bases stayed unmatched. The CDR3 is 15 amino acids. The germline V gene encodes CDR1 MDHEN and CDR2 SYDVKM. This specimen belongs to a study of OX40 agonist ivuxolimab in advanced cancers. Broader study findings: Expanded clones tended on average to be more numerous among CD8+ T cells than CD4+.

The sequence was collected from an adult with an advanced solid tumor such as melanoma, head and neck, liver or kidney cancer. V usage is TRBV28 and J usage is TRBJ2-1, with TRBD2 matching 12 bases. The sequencing used CD4+ or CD8+ T cells sorted from blood, collected in a trial of the OX40 agonist ivuxolimab. The CDR3 DNA follows: TGTGCCAGCAGTCCGCTAGCGGGAGGGCCTAGTGAGCAGTTCTTC. It translates to CASSPLAGGPSEQFF.